This TCR beta chain was sequenced during a study of cytomegalovirus exposure and HLA in healthy donors. On the study more broadly: Earlier work reported approximately 110 million unique TCR beta sequences from some 170 million T cells.

A multiplex PCR was run with 60 Vbeta primers and 13 Jbeta primers. The assay was immunoSEQ multiplex PCR, and TCRdb's table has in-frame clones only and misses some. The sample lists 90,000 to 100,000 clones, 75% to 80% occurring once. This clone was detected only once. Its antigen remains unknown. Whole-study results and caveats: There were some public TCRs occurring in many donors, but most TCR sequences were rare. Immune exposure information available was restricted to CMV serostatus. From TCR beta sequences, most subjects' HLA-A and HLA-B alleles were reportedly predicted accurately.

V lost 6 bases and J lost 6; bases outside the gene matches: 11. The CDR3 is made up of 15 amino acids. Germline V CDR1 and CDR2: SGHTA, FQGNSA. The clonotype comes from a female donor in good health and CMV-seronegative. This chain connects TRBV7-2 to TRBJ2-1; 7 bases are a match to TRBD2. The sample taken for sequencing was PBMCs. In DNA, the CDR3 is TGTGCCAGCAGTCAAGCTGCGGGGAGGGGCAATGAGCAGTTCTTC. Translation gives CASSQAAGRGNEQFF.